The present T cell receptor (beta chain) was sequenced within a study of blood T cell repertoires in COVID-19. Across the study: PBMCs, B-cell-depleted T cells, or T cells provided the cDNA or gDNA that made up the material.

One Seattle source followed patients from active infection through their disease course. CDR1 SGHTA and CDR2 FQGNSA come from the germline V gene. The CDR3 is 16 amino acids. V dropped 6 bases and J dropped 0 bases, with 17 bases sitting between them. Libraries were prepared by immunoSEQ multiplex PCR; TCRdb keeps only in-frame clonotypes and omits some of them. Among more than 150,000 clones listed, about four fifths were seen once. The chain joins TRBV7-2 to TRBJ2-5; no clear D. What was sequenced was peripheral blood. The sequence was collected from an elderly woman with COVID-19, enrolled during active disease. The CDR3 DNA reads TGTGCCAGCAGTTATCCCACGAGGCGCTACCAAGAGACCCAGTACTTC. Its translation is CASSYPTRRYQETQYF.